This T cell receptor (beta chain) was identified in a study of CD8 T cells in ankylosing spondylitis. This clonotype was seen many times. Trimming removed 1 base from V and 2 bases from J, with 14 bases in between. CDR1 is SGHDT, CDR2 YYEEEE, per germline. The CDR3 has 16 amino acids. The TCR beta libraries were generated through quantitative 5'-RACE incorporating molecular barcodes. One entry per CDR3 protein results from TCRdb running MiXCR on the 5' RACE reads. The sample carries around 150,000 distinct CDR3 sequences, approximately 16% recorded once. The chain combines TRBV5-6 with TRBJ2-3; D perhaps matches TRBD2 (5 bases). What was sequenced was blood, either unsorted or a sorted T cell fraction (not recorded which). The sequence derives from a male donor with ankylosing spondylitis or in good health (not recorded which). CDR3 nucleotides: TGTGCCAGCAGCTTGCGTCTCACGGGGAACACAGATACGCAGTATTTT. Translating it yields CASSLRLTGNTDTQYF.